This T cell receptor (beta chain) was recovered during a study of control samples from healthy donors and cancer patients. Profiling relied on immunoSEQ multiplex PCR, and the TCRdb table lists in-frame clones only, not all of them. The table includes 150,000 or so clones, roughly 94% detected once. The TCR sequence derives from a man aged 40-55 years in good health. The sequenced sample consisted of blood.

CDR3 protein: CASNPGQGSNQPQHF. The CDR3 bases are TGTGCCAGTAACCCGGGACAGGGGAGCAATCAGCCCCAGCATTTT. This chain links TRBV19 with TRBJ1-5, with 10 bases fitting TRBD1. With 7 bases clipped from V and 1 base from J, the junction kept 4 bases outside the gene matches. CDR1 and CDR2 from the germline V gene are LNHDA and SQIVND (reference sequence). CDR3 length: 15 amino acids.